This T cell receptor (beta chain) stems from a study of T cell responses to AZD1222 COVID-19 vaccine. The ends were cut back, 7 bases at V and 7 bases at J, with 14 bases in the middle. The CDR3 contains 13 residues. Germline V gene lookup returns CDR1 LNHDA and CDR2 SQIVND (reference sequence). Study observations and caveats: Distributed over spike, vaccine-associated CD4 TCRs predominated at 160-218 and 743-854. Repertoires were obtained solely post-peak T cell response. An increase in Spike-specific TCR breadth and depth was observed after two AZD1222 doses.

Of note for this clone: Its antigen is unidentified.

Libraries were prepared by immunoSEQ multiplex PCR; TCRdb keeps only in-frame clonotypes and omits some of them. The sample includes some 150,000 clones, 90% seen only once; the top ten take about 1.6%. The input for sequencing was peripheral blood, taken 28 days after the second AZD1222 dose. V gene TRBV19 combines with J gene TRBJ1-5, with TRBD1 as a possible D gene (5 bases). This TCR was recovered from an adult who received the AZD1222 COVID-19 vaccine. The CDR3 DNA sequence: TGTGCCAGTACCGGCGGGCGGGGGCAGCCCCAGCATTTT. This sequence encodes CASTGGRGQPQHF.